Listed here are 19 T cell receptor beta chains from one sample, sequenced in a study of T cells in Graves' hyperthyroidism and ophthalmopathy. Amplified regions were TCR beta CDR3 sequences from RNA transcripts. HTBI primers drove first-round RT-PCR of the TCR CDR3. TCRdb re-derived calls from the multiplex PCR reads in MiXCR, one entry per CDR3 protein. This sample carries some 350,000 distinct CDR3 sequences, around 14% of them seen once, and the ten largest clones take about 27%. Specimen: blood. Receptors originate from a woman between 18 and 29 years old with Graves' hyperthyroidism that later progressed to Graves' ophthalmopathy.

This clonotype was seen more than once but under ten times. CDR3 nucleotide sequence: TGCGCCAGCAGCCGGACCCAGGGGGGCCAAGAGACCCAGTACTTC. This gives the protein CASSRTQGGQETQYF. This rearrangement joins TRBV4-1 to TRBJ2-5, with D tentatively TRBD1 (7 bases). Deletions cut 4 bases from V and 1 base from J, with 13 bases between. CDR3 length equals 15 residues. The V gene's germline CDR1 is MGHRA and CDR2 YSYEKL.

There are many counts of this clonotype. In nucleotides, the CDR3 is TGTGCCAGCAGCGCTCCCGGGAGGGCCGGATTTGAGCAGTTCTTC. Protein product: CASSAPGRAGFEQFF. The chain links TRBV11-2 to TRBJ2-1; 8 nucleotides agree with TRBD2. There are 15 residues in the CDR3. Germline-derived CDR1 and CDR2 are SGHAT and FQNNGV. The V segment lost 5 bases and the J segment 9 bases; nucleotides outside the gene matches: 12.

The genes are TRBV5-1 and TRBJ2-1, with D unclear. Trimming cost V 0 bases and J 9 bases, with 13 bases left between them. The length of the CDR3 is 14 residues. CDR1 and CDR2 (germline): SGHRS, YFSETQ. Written as DNA, the CDR3 is TGCGCCAGCAGCTTGGCCGGGTTAGGTTCTGAGCAGTTCTTC. Translated, it gives CASSLAGLGSEQFF.

This clonotype was seen repeatedly, ten times or more. This chain links TRBV28 with TRBJ1-4, with D perhaps matching TRBD1 (5 bases). The CDR3 is 15 residues long. Germline CDR1 is MDHEN and CDR2 is SYDVKM. The ends were cut back, 3 bases at V and 8 bases at J, with 16 bases in the middle. The CDR3 DNA sequence: TGTGCCAGCAGTTTCCAGGGATTGGGTTACGAAAAACTGTTTTTT. Translating gives CASSFQGLGYEKLFF.

This chain uses TRBV7-6 with TRBJ2-1; D possibly corresponds to TRBD2 (6 bases). This CDR3 has 15 amino acids. V lost 8 bases, J lost 6 bases, and 20 bases lay in between. CDR1 is SGHVS, CDR2 FNYEAQ, per germline. The CDR3 is CASQSNRELTNEQFF. CDR3 DNA: TGTGCCAGCCAGTCAAATCGGGAGTTGACCAATGAGCAGTTCTTC.

This sequence joins TRBV7-8 and TRBJ2-7; 10 nucleotides line up with TRBD2. Germline CDR1 is SGHVS and CDR2 is FQNEAQ. Trimming removed 1 base from V and 3 bases from J; junction bases left unmatched: 21. The CDR3 sequence is 21 residues long. CDR3 in amino acids: CASSLEAREWASGRNGYEQYF. As DNA, the CDR3 is TGTGCCAGCAGCTTAGAGGCCAGGGAATGGGCTAGCGGGAGAAATGGCTACGAGCAGTACTTC.

The chain links TRBV14 to TRBJ2-3; D is uncertain. Trimming took off 0 bases at V and 8 bases at J, with 9 bases between the two ends. CDR1 and CDR2 from the germline V gene are SGHDN and FVKESK. The CDR3 is 13 residues long. The CDR3 DNA sequence: TGTGCCAGCAGCCAAGAACGATACGGTACGCAGTATTTT. Its translation: CASSQERYGTQYF.

This clonotype occurred many times. The V gene is TRBV4-1, the J gene TRBJ1-5; 9 positions agree with TRBD1. CDR1 is MGHRA and CDR2 is YSYEKL in the germline V gene. V was pared by 4 bases and J by 7 bases, with 8 bases of the junction left unmatched. The CDR3 covers 15 residues. The CDR3 here is CASSRTQGARQPQHF. The CDR3 DNA reads TGCGCCAGCAGCCGCACACAGGGGGCTCGGCAGCCCCAGCATTTT.

In its sample, this clonotype was seen many times. The rearrangement uses TRBV10-3 and TRBJ1-1; possibly TRBD1 for D (5 bases). V was shortened by 7 bases and J by 4 bases, with 13 bases between the two germline ends. CDR1 and CDR2 (germline): ENHRY, SYGVKD. This CDR3 region has 13 residues. The CDR3 loop is CAITPSDTTEAFF. CDR3 sequence (DNA): TGTGCCATCACCCCCTCGGACACCACTGAAGCTTTCTTT.

V usage is TRBV29-1 and J usage is TRBJ2-1; TRBD2 matches 7 bases. Germline lookup yields CDR1 SQVTM and CDR2 ANQGSEA. V lost 3 bases to trimming and J lost 9 bases; unmatched junction nucleotides: 8. This CDR3 has 13 amino acids. The CDR3 sequence: CSVDGGGGGEQFF. In DNA, the CDR3 is TGCAGCGTTGACGGGGGTGGCGGGGGTGAGCAGTTCTTC.

This clonotype was counted many times. The rearrangement links TRBV6-1 to TRBJ1-2; D might be TRBD1 (5 bases). The germline V gene has CDR1 MNHNS and CDR2 SASEGT. This CDR3 has 13 amino acids. Trimming pared 6 bases from V and 8 bases from J, leaving 16 bases between. The CDR3 region has the DNA TGTGCCAGCAGGTTGGGGGTAGGCGGCGGCTACACCTTC. It is translated as CASRLGVGGGYTF.

The chain carries TRBV6-1 and TRBJ2-5, with 9 bases fitting TRBD1. CDR3 length: 12 residues. The V segment lost 8 bases and the J segment 4 bases; nucleotides outside the gene matches: 2. The germline CDR1 and CDR2 sequences are MNHNS and SASEGT. The CDR3 spells CASQGQGETQYF. The CDR3 nucleotides read TGTGCCAGCCAGGGACAGGGAGAGACCCAGTACTTC.

The chain links TRBV24-1 to TRBJ2-2; TRBD1 matches 7 bases. CDR1 and CDR2 (germline): KGHDR, SFDVKD. V lost 4 bases, J lost 1 base, and 8 bases stayed unmatched. The CDR3 has 17 residues. The CDR3 DNA reads as TGTGCCACCAGTGAGACAGGGTTAGGGGAGAACACCGGGGAGCTGTTTTTT. Translating it yields CATSETGLGENTGELFF.

As to this clonotype: Mismatch with germline at one junction end may stem from a read error. This rearrangement joins TRBV7-7 to TRBJ2-5; D possibly corresponds to TRBD2 (7 bases). Per germline, CDR1 SSHAT and CDR2 FNYEAQ (reference sequence). The CDR3 contains 18 residues. The CDR3 protein is CASSFPTPNGAGAQTQYF. The CDR3 region has the DNA TGTGCTAGCAGCTTCCCAACCCCAAACGGCGCGGGGGCTCAGACCCAGTACTTC.

This clonotype has a count of ten or more. The chain employs TRBV5-1 and TRBJ2-3; 7 bases line up with TRBD1. The germline V gene has CDR1 SGHRS and CDR2 YFSETQ. V shed 4 bases and J 1 base; nucleotides not matched to a gene: 6. The CDR3 has 15 amino acids. The CDR3 DNA follows: TGCGCCAGCAGCCCGAAACAGGGGCGCACAGATACGCAGTATTTT. It yields the protein CASSPKQGRTDTQYF.

This clonotype was counted between two and nine times. This chain connects TRBV20-1 to TRBJ2-2; D is unclear. Germline CDR1 reads DFQATT; CDR2 reads SNEGSKA (reference sequence). Trimming left V 5 bases short and J 1 base short, with 11 bases between. The CDR3 is 14 amino acids. The CDR3: CSAAFKMNTGELFF. CDR3 coding DNA: TGCAGTGCTGCCTTTAAGATGAACACCGGGGAGCTGTTTTTT.

This clonotype has a count of ten or more. The chain uses TRBV9 and TRBJ2-7; D might be TRBD1 or TRBD2, each matching 5 bases. Germline values: CDR1 SGDLS, CDR2 YYNGEE. The CDR3 totals 14 residues. Trimming shortened V by 4 bases and J by 2 bases, and 13 bases separated the two germline ends. CDR3 protein: CASSPGPTAYEQYF. CDR3 coding DNA: TGTGCCAGCAGCCCGGGACCAACCGCCTACGAGCAGTACTTC.

The sample holds many counts of this clonotype. The CDR3 DNA sequence: TGTGCCAGCAGTCCGGAACTCATCTCCGAGCAGTACTTC. Its translation: CASSPELISEQYF. The chain has TRBV6-2 or TRBV6-3 and TRBJ2-7, with D uncertain. The CDR3 totals 13 residues. V dropped 5 bases and J dropped 6 bases, with 14 bases sitting between them. CDR1 and CDR2 from the germline V gene are MNHEY and SVGEGT.

This chain links TRBV20-1 with TRBJ1-5; D is ambiguous. The germline CDR1 and CDR2 sequences are DFQATT and SNEGSKA (reference sequence). Trimming took off 3 bases at V and 3 bases at J, with 12 bases between the two ends. This CDR3 has 14 amino acids. For the CDR3, the DNA is TGCAGTGCTAGCCGAGACCGTTACAATCAGCCCCAGCATTTT. Protein: CSASRDRYNQPQHF.